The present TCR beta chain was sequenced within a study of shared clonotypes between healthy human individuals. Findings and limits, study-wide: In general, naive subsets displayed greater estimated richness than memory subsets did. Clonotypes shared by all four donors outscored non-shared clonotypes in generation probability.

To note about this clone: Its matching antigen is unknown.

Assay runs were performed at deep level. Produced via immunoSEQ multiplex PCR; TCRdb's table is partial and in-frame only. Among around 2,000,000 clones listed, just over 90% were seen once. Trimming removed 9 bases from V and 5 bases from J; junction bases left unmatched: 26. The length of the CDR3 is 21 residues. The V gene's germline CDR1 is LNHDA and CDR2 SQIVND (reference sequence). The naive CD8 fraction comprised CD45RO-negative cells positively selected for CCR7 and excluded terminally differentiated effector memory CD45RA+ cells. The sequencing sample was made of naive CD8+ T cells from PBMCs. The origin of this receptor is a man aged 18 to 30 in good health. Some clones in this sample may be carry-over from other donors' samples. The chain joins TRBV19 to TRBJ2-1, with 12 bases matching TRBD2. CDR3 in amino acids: CASSGTAKTNPLAGGDNEQFF. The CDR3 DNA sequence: TGTGCCAGCTCCGGGACAGCTAAGACAAACCCCCTAGCGGGAGGGGACAATGAGCAGTTCTTC.